This record concerns one T cell receptor (beta chain) sequence. This entry belongs to a study of chemoradiotherapy in HPV16-positive cancers. The germline V gene encodes CDR1 SGHTA and CDR2 FQGTGA. The V end was cut by 0 bases, the J end by 0 bases, with 20 bases between. This CDR3 is 20 amino acids long. Assay used: immunoSEQ multiplex PCR; TCRdb lists only in-frame clones, some missing. In the table there are roughly 6,400 clones, 80% to 90% of which are singletons. The chain has TRBV7-3 and TRBJ2-2, with no clear D. The source material was tumor tissue, sampled from a patient who underwent chemoradiotherapy. The receptor comes from a human donor with HPV-associated anogenital cancer. The CDR3 sequence is CASSLTYLSRTAANTGELFF. DNA of the CDR3: TGTGCCAGCAGCTTAACCTATCTAAGCCGAACAGCCGCGAACACCGGGGAGCTGTTTTTT.